This T cell receptor beta chain was observed in a study of blood T cell repertoires in COVID-19. Across about two dozen US areas, participants ranged in age from roughly 18 to 95 years. Participant reports of clinical history set cohort assignment. The method was immunoSEQ multiplex PCR; TCRdb's version includes in-frame clones alone and lacks a portion of them. Seen here are about 320,000 clones, 90% to 95% observed once, and the top ten hold 3.5% to 5%. After removal of 6 bases from V and 9 bases from J, the junction contained 12 bases not matched to a gene. Germline values: CDR1 LNHDA, CDR2 SQIVND (reference sequence). The CDR3 is 14 residues long.

The sample consisted of PBMCs or T cells enriched from blood (not recorded which). The sequence was collected from a woman in her 30s who had been exposed to COVID-19. This chain connects TRBV19 to TRBJ1-2, with TRBD1 identical over 8 bases. The CDR3 here is CASRKTGDIGSYTF. The CDR3, as DNA: TGTGCCAGTAGGAAGACAGGGGATATCGGAAGCTACACCTTC.